The rows below give T cell receptor beta chains drawn from one sample of a study of blood T cell repertoires in COVID-19. Sequenced by immunoSEQ multiplex PCR; TCRdb stores in-frame clones only, minus some. The sample shows some 65,000 clones, about 74% of them seen only once. Source material: peripheral blood. Receptors originate from a woman at least 80 years old with acute or convalescent COVID-19. The CDR3 runs from the conserved cysteine through the conserved F or W. Each record gives: CDR3 protein, CDR3 DNA, J gene, D gene, V gene, clone size. A D gene is named only where the DNA matches it firmly. Some rows have no size entry. The others give once, few or many, or a class for an expanded clone.

CDR3 protein: CASSLSRDRGRGEQYF; CDR3 DNA: TGTGCCAGCAGTCTCTCCCGGGACAGGGGGCGAGGGGAGCAGTACTTC; J gene: TRBJ2-7; D gene: TRBD1; V gene: TRBV28; clone size: .
CDR3 protein: CASLAEANTDTQYF; CDR3 DNA: TGTGCCAGTTTAGCGGAGGCCAACACAGATACGCAGTATTTT; J gene: TRBJ2-3; D gene: .; V gene: TRBV6-5; clone size: .
CDR3 protein: CASSPGGASYNEQFF; CDR3 DNA: TGTGCCAGCAGCCCCGGCGGAGCATCCTACAATGAGCAGTTCTTC; J gene: TRBJ2-1; D gene: .; V gene: TRBV7-3; clone size: once
CDR3 protein: CASSSDRGYNEQFF; CDR3 DNA: TGTGCCAGCAGCTCGGACAGAGGTTACAATGAGCAGTTCTTC; J gene: TRBJ2-1; D gene: .; V gene: TRBV21-1; clone size: once
CDR3 protein: CASRQPLNYGYTF; CDR3 DNA: TGTGCCAGCAGGCAACCACTTAACTATGGCTACACCTTC; J gene: TRBJ1-2; D gene: .; V gene: TRBV2; clone size: .
CDR3 protein: CASSQELFRGLAADTQYF; CDR3 DNA: TGTGCCAGCAGCCAAGAGCTGTTTCGGGGACTAGCTGCAGATACGCAGTATTTT; J gene: TRBJ2-3; D gene: TRBD2; V gene: TRBV4-2; clone size: .
CDR3 protein: CASSWDRGRGEKLFF; CDR3 DNA: TGTGCCAGCAGCTGGGACAGGGGACGGGGCGAAAAACTGTTTTTT; J gene: TRBJ1-4; D gene: TRBD1; V gene: TRBV7-2; clone size: few
CDR3 protein: CAISESQGAVSTDTQYF; CDR3 DNA: TGTGCCATCAGTGAGTCGCAGGGGGCGGTTAGCACAGATACGCAGTATTTT; J gene: TRBJ2-3; D gene: TRBD1; V gene: TRBV10-3; clone size: .
CDR3 protein: CASSLEGARTEAFF; CDR3 DNA: TGTGCCAGCAGCTTAGAGGGGGCTCGAACTGAAGCTTTCTTT; J gene: TRBJ1-1; D gene: TRBD1; V gene: TRBV7-6; clone size: .
CDR3 protein: CASSESRRGHEQFF; CDR3 DNA: TGCGCCAGCAGTGAGTCTCGCAGGGGGCATGAGCAGTTCTTC; J gene: TRBJ2-1; D gene: TRBD1; V gene: TRBV10-1; clone size: .
CDR3 protein: CASWGGRTSHEQFF; CDR3 DNA: TGTGCCAGCTGGGGGGGGCGAACGAGCCATGAGCAGTTCTTC; J gene: TRBJ2-1; D gene: .; V gene: TRBV7-9; clone size: .
CDR3 protein: CASSIPARGGNQPQHF; CDR3 DNA: TGTGCCAGTAGTATTCCCGCCAGGGGTGGCAATCAGCCCCAGCATTTT; J gene: TRBJ1-5; D gene: .; V gene: TRBV19; clone size: .
CDR3 protein: CASSGGSASQPQHF; CDR3 DNA: TGTGCCAGCAGTGGGGGTTCGGCTAGCCAGCCCCAGCATTTT; J gene: TRBJ1-5; D gene: .; V gene: TRBV2; clone size: .
CDR3 protein: CASSFTSGSFNEQFF; CDR3 DNA: TGTGCCAGCAGCTTCACTAGCGGGAGTTTCAATGAGCAGTTCTTC; J gene: TRBJ2-1; D gene: TRBD2; V gene: TRBV7-9; clone size: few
CDR3 protein: CASSLGTGSYGYTF; CDR3 DNA: TGTGCCAGCAGCTTAGGTACAGGAAGCTATGGCTACACCTTC; J gene: TRBJ1-2; D gene: .; V gene: TRBV7-9; clone size: few
CDR3 protein: CSVQGNGYEQYF; CDR3 DNA: TGCAGTGTTCAGGGGAATGGCTACGAGCAGTACTTC; J gene: TRBJ2-7; D gene: .; V gene: TRBV29-1; clone size: .
CDR3 protein: CASSLKGPGNTIYF; CDR3 DNA: TGTGCCAGCAGCTTGAAGGGGCCTGGAAACACCATATATTTT; J gene: TRBJ1-3; D gene: .; V gene: TRBV7-9; clone size: few
CDR3 protein: CASSPGLANPPRSYEQYF; CDR3 DNA: TGTGCCAGCAGCCCCGGACTAGCGAACCCCCCCCGCTCCTACGAGCAGTACTTC; J gene: TRBJ2-7; D gene: TRBD2; V gene: TRBV11-3; clone size: .
CDR3 protein: CASSPGLAGGRAIF; CDR3 DNA: TGTGCCAGCAGCCCGGGACTAGCGGGAGGGCGGGCAATCTTC; J gene: TRBJ2-7; D gene: TRBD2; V gene: TRBV9; clone size: .
CDR3 protein: CASSLASVGEQFF; CDR3 DNA: TGTGCCAGCAGCTTAGCTAGCGTTGGTGAGCAGTTCTTC; J gene: TRBJ2-1; D gene: .; V gene: TRBV11-3; clone size: .
CDR3 protein: CASSLAWTGTEAFF; CDR3 DNA: TGTGCCAGCAGCTTAGCTTGGACAGGCACTGAAGCTTTCTTT; J gene: TRBJ1-1; D gene: TRBD1; V gene: TRBV7-2; clone size: .
CDR3 protein: CASSPNRGSYEQYF; CDR3 DNA: TGTGCCAGCAGCCCCAACAGGGGATCCTACGAGCAGTACTTC; J gene: TRBJ2-7; D gene: TRBD1; V gene: TRBV7-6; clone size: .
CDR3 protein: CAWSRGGSGNTIYF; CDR3 DNA: TGTGCCTGGAGTAGGGGGGGGTCGGGAAACACCATATATTTT; J gene: TRBJ1-3; D gene: .; V gene: TRBV30; clone size: .
CDR3 protein: CASSSTGGSSYNSPLHF; CDR3 DNA: TGTGCCAGCAGTTCGACAGGGGGCAGCTCCTATAATTCACCCCTCCACTTT; J gene: TRBJ1-6; D gene: TRBD1; V gene: TRBV28; clone size: .
CDR3 protein: CASSLSGASNQPQHF; CDR3 DNA: TGTGCCAGCAGCTTATCAGGGGCGAGCAATCAGCCCCAGCATTTT; J gene: TRBJ1-5; D gene: .; V gene: TRBV7-9; clone size: few
CDR3 protein: CASSQDGGSFSGANVLTF; CDR3 DNA: TGTGCCAGCAGCCAAGATGGCGGGAGCTTCTCTGGGGCCAACGTCCTGACTTTC; J gene: TRBJ2-6; D gene: TRBD2; V gene: TRBV4-2; clone size: .
CDR3 protein: CASSLAPGQETQYF; CDR3 DNA: TGCGCCAGCAGCTTGGCACCGGGCCAAGAGACCCAGTACTTC; J gene: TRBJ2-5; D gene: .; V gene: TRBV5-1; clone size: once
CDR3 protein: CASSFRGSTDTQYF; CDR3 DNA: TGCGCCAGCAGCTTTAGAGGTAGCACAGATACGCAGTATTTT; J gene: TRBJ2-3; D gene: .; V gene: TRBV5-1; clone size: .
CDR3 protein: CASSLGTVLDSIVGYGYTF; CDR3 DNA: TGTGCCAGCAGCTTGGGAACGGTTCTGGACAGCATAGTAGGCTATGGCTACACCTTC; J gene: TRBJ1-2; D gene: .; V gene: TRBV5-4; clone size: .
CDR3 protein: CATSDLGTNNEQFF; CDR3 DNA: TGTGCCACCAGTGATTTGGGGACTAACAATGAGCAGTTCTTC; J gene: TRBJ2-1; D gene: TRBD2; V gene: TRBV24-1; clone size: .
CDR3 protein: CASSSGQVGYTF; CDR3 DNA: TGCGCCAGCAGCTCGGGACAGGTTGGCTACACCTTC; J gene: TRBJ1-2; D gene: TRBD1; V gene: TRBV5-1; clone size: .
CDR3 protein: CASTLMGGREYEQYF; CDR3 DNA: TGTGCCAGCACCCTTATGGGCGGGAGGGAATACGAGCAGTACTTC; J gene: TRBJ2-7; D gene: TRBD2; V gene: TRBV7-9; clone size: .
CDR3 protein: CASSLVEEEQYF; CDR3 DNA: TGTGCCAGCAGCTTAGTTGAGGAGGAGCAGTACTTC; J gene: TRBJ2-7; D gene: .; V gene: TRBV11-3; clone size: .
CDR3 protein: CASSRWDRTNYGYTF; CDR3 DNA: TGTGCCAGCAGCCGTTGGGACAGAACTAACTATGGCTACACCTTC; J gene: TRBJ1-2; D gene: TRBD1; V gene: TRBV6-5; clone size: .
CDR3 protein: CSVDRASGRAHEQYF; CDR3 DNA: TGCAGCGTTGATCGGGCTAGCGGGAGGGCCCACGAGCAGTACTTC; J gene: TRBJ2-7; D gene: TRBD2; V gene: TRBV29-1; clone size: .
CDR3 protein: CASRRGGAMGEQYF; CDR3 DNA: TGTGCCAGCAGACGCGGGGGTGCTATGGGCGAGCAGTACTTC; J gene: TRBJ2-7; D gene: TRBD2; V gene: TRBV3-1/TRBV3-2; clone size: .
CDR3 protein: CASSQDFEVGYEQYF; CDR3 DNA: TGTGCCAGCAGCCAAGATTTTGAGGTGGGCTACGAGCAGTACTTC; J gene: TRBJ2-7; D gene: .; V gene: TRBV3-1/TRBV3-2; clone size: .
CDR3 protein: CASSPGLASETQYF; CDR3 DNA: TGTGCCAGCAGCCCCGGACTAGCTAGTGAGACCCAGTACTTC; J gene: TRBJ2-5; D gene: TRBD2; V gene: TRBV7-2; clone size: .
CDR3 protein: CASSSTGDNEKLFF; CDR3 DNA: TGTGCCAGCAGCTCGACAGGCGACAATGAAAAACTGTTTTTT; J gene: TRBJ1-4; D gene: .; V gene: TRBV5-6; clone size: few
CDR3 protein: CASSSTGTGGETQYF; CDR3 DNA: TGTGCCAGCAGCTCTACTGGGACAGGGGGTGAGACCCAGTACTTC; J gene: TRBJ2-5; D gene: TRBD1; V gene: TRBV7-3; clone size: .
CDR3 protein: CASSQDQRLAQYF; CDR3 DNA: TGTGCCAGCAGCCAAGACCAGCGACTAGCGCAGTATTTT; J gene: TRBJ2-3; D gene: .; V gene: TRBV4-2; clone size: .
CDR3 protein: CASSQDRGHGGYTF; CDR3 DNA: TGTGCCAGCAGCCAAGACAGGGGGCACGGTGGCTACACCTTC; J gene: TRBJ1-2; D gene: TRBD1; V gene: TRBV14; clone size: .
CDR3 protein: CASSPSGTGLTDTQYF; CDR3 DNA: TGTGCCAGCTCACCTTCCGGGACAGGCCTCACAGATACGCAGTATTTT; J gene: TRBJ2-3; D gene: TRBD1; V gene: TRBV18; clone size: .
CDR3 protein: CSVERTSGGYEQYF; CDR3 DNA: TGCAGCGTTGAACGGACTAGCGGGGGCTACGAGCAGTACTTC; J gene: TRBJ2-7; D gene: TRBD2; V gene: TRBV29-1; clone size: .
CDR3 protein: CASSWGTEPNTEAFF; CDR3 DNA: TGCGCCAGCAGCTGGGGGACAGAACCCAACACTGAAGCTTTCTTT; J gene: TRBJ1-1; D gene: TRBD1; V gene: TRBV5-1; clone size: .
CDR3 protein: CASSKDRVSSYEQYF; CDR3 DNA: TGTGCCAGCAGTAAGGACAGGGTGAGCTCCTACGAGCAGTACTTC; J gene: TRBJ2-7; D gene: TRBD1; V gene: TRBV7-2; clone size: .
CDR3 protein: CASSLPFGTGNQPQHF; CDR3 DNA: TGTGCCAGCAGTTTGCCTTTCGGGACAGGGAATCAGCCCCAGCATTTT; J gene: TRBJ1-5; D gene: TRBD1; V gene: TRBV28; clone size: .
CDR3 protein: CASSFGANYGYTF; CDR3 DNA: TGTGCCAGCAGCTTCGGGGCTAACTATGGCTACACCTTC; J gene: TRBJ1-2; D gene: .; V gene: TRBV7-8; clone size: .
CDR3 protein: CASSIRTSGNTGELFF; CDR3 DNA: TGTGCCAGCAGCATCCGGACTAGCGGTAACACCGGGGAGCTGTTTTTT; J gene: TRBJ2-2; D gene: TRBD2; V gene: TRBV9; clone size: .
CDR3 protein: CASSLNARGKETQYF; CDR3 DNA: TGTGCCAGCAGCTTAAACGCCCGGGGGAAAGAGACCCAGTACTTC; J gene: TRBJ2-5; D gene: .; V gene: TRBV7-3; clone size: .
CDR3 protein: CATTSGIKTQYF; CDR3 DNA: TGTGCCACGACTAGCGGGATTAAGACCCAGTACTTC; J gene: TRBJ2-5; D gene: TRBD2; V gene: TRBV28; clone size: .